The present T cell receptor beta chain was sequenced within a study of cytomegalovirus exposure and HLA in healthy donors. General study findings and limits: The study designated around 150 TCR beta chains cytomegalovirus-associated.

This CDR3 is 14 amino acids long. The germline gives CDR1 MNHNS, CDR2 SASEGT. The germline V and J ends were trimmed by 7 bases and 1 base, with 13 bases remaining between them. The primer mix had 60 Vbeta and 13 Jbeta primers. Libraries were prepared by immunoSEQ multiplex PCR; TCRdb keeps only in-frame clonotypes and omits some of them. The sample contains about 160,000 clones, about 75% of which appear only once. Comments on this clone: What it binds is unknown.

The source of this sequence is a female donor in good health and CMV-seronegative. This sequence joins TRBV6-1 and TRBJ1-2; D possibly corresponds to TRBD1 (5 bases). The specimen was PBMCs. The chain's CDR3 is CASIRRGINYGYTF. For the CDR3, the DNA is TGTGCCAGCATCAGACGGGGGATTAACTATGGCTACACCTTC.